These 32 T cell receptor beta chains were all obtained from the same sample, sequenced in a study of cytomegalovirus exposure and HLA in healthy donors. PCR employed 60 Vbeta and 13 Jbeta primers. Sequenced by immunoSEQ multiplex PCR; TCRdb stores in-frame clones only, minus some. The profile shows about 170,000 clones, approximately 78% of them singletons. Source material: PBMCs. These receptors came from a human donor in good health.

A few counts support this clone. This sequence joins TRBV2 and TRBJ1-1; 9 bases agree with TRBD1. CDR1 SNHLY and CDR2 FYNNEI come from the germline V gene. Unmatched junction bases numbered 15, after V lost 9 bases and J lost 4 bases. This CDR3 contains 16 residues. The CDR3 DNA follows: TGTGCCAGAAAAACTCTAACAGGGGGCGGGGGCACTGAAGCTTTCTTT. This sequence encodes CARKTLTGGGGTEAFF.

The CDR3 loop is CASRSIRRGPSTDTQYF. CDR3 coding DNA: TGTGCCAGCAGGAGCATCCGCAGGGGACCGTCCACAGATACGCAGTATTTT. The chain employs TRBV2 and TRBJ2-3, with D maybe TRBD1 (6 bases). V was shortened by 6 bases and J by 2 bases, with 21 bases between the two germline ends. The CDR3 loop spans 17 amino acids. The V gene's germline CDR1 is SNHLY and CDR2 FYNNEI.

This clone turned up a few times. The chain joins TRBV2 to TRBJ2-3; a possible D gene is TRBD1 (6 bases). The CDR3 length is 16 residues. V gave up 4 bases and J gave up 6 bases, with 20 bases separating them. CDR1 and CDR2 from the germline V gene are SNHLY and FYNNEI. CDR3 amino acids: CASSAGTIKHLDTQYF. As DNA, the CDR3 is TGTGCCAGCAGTGCCGGGACAATCAAACATTTGGATACGCAGTATTTT. Drawing the rest from reference TRBV2 and TRBJ2-3, the complete variable domain is EPEVTQTPSHQVTQMGQEVILRCVPISNHLYFYWYRQILGQKVEFLVSFYNNEISEKSEIFDDQFSVERPDGSNFTLKIRSTKLEDSAMYFCASSAGTIKHLDTQYFGPGTRLTVL.

Remarks on this clone: Mismatch with germline at one junction end may stem from a read error. The gene calls are TRBV7-7 and TRBJ1-2; 12 nucleotides line up with TRBD1. The CDR3 sequence is 18 residues long. Germline V gene sequence: CDR1 SSHAT, CDR2 FNYEAQ (reference sequence). The CDR3 reads CASSPIGTGGARGYGYTF. The CDR3 nucleotides read TGTGCTAGCAGCCCTATCGGGACAGGGGGCGCGAGGGGCTATGGCTACACCTTC.

The chain couples TRBV11-2 to TRBJ2-7, with 10 bases lining up with TRBD1. After removal of 1 base from V and 1 base from J, the junction contained 4 bases not matched to a gene. This CDR3 contains 16 residues. Per germline, CDR1 SGHAT and CDR2 FQNNGV. The CDR3 spells CASSLGPGQGSYEQYF. CDR3 DNA sequence: TGTGCCAGCAGCTTAGGGCCGGGACAGGGGTCCTACGAGCAGTACTTC. The variable domain in full, with the rest retrieved from reference TRBV11-2 and TRBJ2-7, is EAGVAQSPRYKIIEKRQSVAFWCNPISGHATLYWYQQILGQGPKLLIQFQNNGVVDDSQLPKDRFSAERLKGVDSTLKIQPAKLEDSAVYLCASSLGPGQGSYEQYFGPGTRLTVT.

This clone turned up a few times. The V and J genes are TRBV19 and TRBJ2-2; the match to TRBD1 covers 11 bases. The trim removed 6 bases at V and 4 bases at J, leaving 4 bases unmatched. This CDR3 has 15 amino acids. Germline V gene sequence: CDR1 LNHDA, CDR2 SQIVND (reference sequence). The CDR3 nucleotides read TGTGCCAGTAGCTCCGGGACAGGGGGCACCGGGGAGCTGTTTTTT. Its protein product is CASSSGTGGTGELFF.

This clone was observed a few times. The gene calls are TRBV5-6 and TRBJ2-7; 11 bases are shared with TRBD1. V shed 4 bases and J 6 bases; nucleotides not matched to a gene: 3. The length of the CDR3 is 13 residues. CDR1 and CDR2 (germline): SGHDT, YYEEEE. The CDR3 nucleotides are TGTGCCAGCAGCCCCGGGACAGGGGGCGAGCAGTACTTC. It codes for CASSPGTGGEQYF.

The chain joins TRBV7-2 to TRBJ2-4; unclear D gene. CDR1 SGHTA and CDR2 FQGNSA come from the germline V gene. This CDR3 spans 14 amino acids. V lost 5 bases and J 3 bases, leaving 11 bases between the germline ends. The CDR3 nucleotides are TGTGCCAGCAGCCCAGAGGTGGGCAAAAACATTCAGTACTTC. This codes for CASSPEVGKNIQYF. The variable domain in full, completed from reference TRBV7-2 and TRBJ2-4, reads GAGVSQSPSNKVTEKGKDVELRCDPISGHTALYWYRQSLGQGLEFLIYFQGNSAPDKSGLPSDRFSAERTGGSVSTLTIQRTQQEDSAVYLCASSPEVGKNIQYFGAGTRLSVL.

V and J are TRBV2 and TRBJ2-5; D unresolved. Germline V lookup: CDR1 SNHLY, CDR2 FYNNEI. V lost 2 bases, J lost 5 bases, and 9 bases lay in between. This CDR3 is 13 amino acids long. CDR3 sequence reads: CASSEFPGETQYF. The CDR3 region has the DNA TGTGCCAGCAGTGAATTCCCCGGGGAGACCCAGTACTTC.

This chain uses TRBV19 with TRBJ1-5; no clear D. This CDR3 has 14 amino acids. V was shortened by 3 bases and J by 1 base, with 7 bases between the two germline ends. Germline lookup yields CDR1 LNHDA and CDR2 SQIVND (reference sequence). CDR3 residues: CASSISGSNQPQHF. CDR3 sequence (DNA): TGTGCCAGTAGTATCAGCGGCAGCAATCAGCCCCAGCATTTT.

The chain recombines TRBV5-1 with TRBJ1-5, with D possibly matching TRBD1 (5 bases). The germline V and J ends were trimmed by 2 bases and 6 bases, with 9 bases remaining between them. Germline V lookup: CDR1 SGHRS, CDR2 YFSETQ. CDR3 length: 13 amino acids. This chain's CDR3 is CASSFGGGQPQHF. CDR3 bases: TGCGCCAGCAGCTTCGGGGGAGGTCAGCCCCAGCATTTT.

The chain joins TRBV10-3 to TRBJ1-6; no definite D call. The V gene lost 5 bases and the J gene lost 5 bases, with 7 bases spanning the gap. The CDR3 consists of 13 residues. Germline V gene sequence: CDR1 ENHRY, CDR2 SYGVKD. This CDR3 reads CAISRQDNSPLHF. Here the CDR3 DNA reads TGTGCCATCAGTCGGCAGGATAATTCACCCCTCCACTTT.

The V call is TRBV28, the J call TRBJ2-5; possibly TRBD2 for D (6 bases). Trimming removed 5 bases from V and 1 base from J, with 14 bases in between. Per germline, CDR1 MDHEN and CDR2 SYDVKM. The CDR3 is 15 residues long. CDR3 sequence reads: CASSAQGRGQETQYF. The DNA of the CDR3 is TGTGCCAGCAGTGCACAAGGGCGGGGCCAAGAGACCCAGTACTTC.

This chain connects TRBV7-9 to TRBJ1-2; 7 bases align to TRBD1. The CDR3 has 16 amino acids. CDR1 is SEHNR, CDR2 FQNEAQ, per germline (reference sequence). Unmatched junction bases numbered 14, after V lost 5 bases and J lost 5 bases. CDR3 loop: CASSPRQGVSGYGYTF. The DNA for the CDR3 is TGTGCCAGCAGCCCGCGACAGGGTGTCAGTGGATATGGCTACACCTTC.

The genes are TRBV6-1 and TRBJ2-5; 7 nucleotides match TRBD2. V was clipped by 4 bases and J by 7 bases; unmatched bases: 12. Germline V CDR1 and CDR2: MNHNS, SASEGT. This CDR3 region has 15 residues. The CDR3 DNA is TGTGCCAGCAGTGCCATGTGGGGGGGGTCGGGGACCCAGTACTTC. Its protein is CASSAMWGGSGTQYF.

This clone turned up a few times. J is TRBJ1-1 and V is TRBV7-3; perhaps TRBD1 as D (5 bases). Between the trimmed V and J ends, which lost 2 bases and 5 bases, there was a span of 9 bases. The CDR3 has 13 residues. CDR1 is SGHTA and CDR2 is FQGTGA in the germline V gene. CDR3 sequence reads: CASSLGEGTEAFF. The DNA of the CDR3 is TGTGCCAGCAGCTTAGGGGAGGGGACTGAAGCTTTCTTT.

The gene calls are TRBV6-5 and TRBJ1-5; no clear D gene. Between the trimmed V and J ends, which lost 0 bases and 0 bases, there was a span of 6 bases. Looked up from germline, CDR1 is MNHEY and CDR2 is SVGAGI. The CDR3 is made up of 15 amino acids. Here the CDR3 DNA reads TGTGCCAGCAGTTACTCGCGGATTAGCAATCAGCCCCAGCATTTT. Translating it yields CASSYSRISNQPQHF.

This chain joins TRBV6-1 and TRBJ1-2, with D unresolved. CDR1 MNHNS and CDR2 SASEGT come from the germline V gene. The CDR3 loop spans 10 amino acids. V dropped 10 bases and J dropped 3 bases, with 6 bases sitting between them. The CDR3 DNA reads as TGTGCCATACTTTACTATGGCTACACCTTC. Translated, it gives CAILYYGYTF.

This chain joins TRBV7-2 and TRBJ2-7; a weak D match, TRBD2 (7 bases). Germline V gene data show CDR1 as SGHTA and CDR2 as FQGNSA. Trimming removed 7 bases at V and 4 bases at J, with 17 bases between. The CDR3 contains 14 residues. CDR3 loop: CASIQNGGQYEQYF. CDR3 DNA sequence: TGTGCCAGCATCCAAAACGGGGGGCAGTACGAGCAGTACTTC.

The V call is TRBV7-9, the J call TRBJ2-5; no definite D call. V dropped 1 base and J dropped 1 base, with 7 bases sitting between them. Germline CDR1 reads SEHNR; CDR2 reads FQNEAQ (reference sequence). The CDR3 totals 14 residues. The CDR3 here is CASSLVLAQETQYF. The CDR3 nucleotides read TGTGCCAGCAGCTTAGTTTTAGCCCAAGAGACCCAGTACTTC.

This chain links TRBV11-1 with TRBJ1-4; 8 bases fit TRBD1. The trim removed 5 bases at V and 3 bases at J, leaving 5 bases unmatched. This CDR3 has 15 amino acids. The germline V gene has CDR1 SGHAT and CDR2 FQDESV (reference sequence). The CDR3 DNA is TGTGCCAGCAGCCACAGGGGGGAAGCTAATGAAAAACTGTTTTTT. This encodes CASSHRGEANEKLFF. The full variable domain, completed using reference TRBV11-1 and TRBJ1-4, is EAEVAQSPRYKITEKSQAVAFWCDPISGHATLYWYRQILGQGPELLVQFQDESVVDDSQLPKDRFSAERLKGVDSTLKIQPAELGDSAMYLCASSHRGEANEKLFFGSGTQLSVL.

The chain joins TRBV6-5 to TRBJ2-1; 12 bases are shared with TRBD2. This CDR3 is 16 amino acids long. J was trimmed by 4 bases and V by 4 bases; bases with no gene match: 5. Germline V gene data show CDR1 as MNHEY and CDR2 as SVGAGI. The CDR3 spells CASSSGGTSGYNEQFF. The CDR3 DNA reads as TGTGCCAGCAGTTCCGGCGGGACTAGCGGGTACAATGAGCAGTTCTTC.

This chain uses TRBV9 with TRBJ2-1, with a weak D call TRBD2 (6 bases). The CDR3 runs to 16 residues. The germline CDR1 and CDR2 sequences are SGDLS and YYNGEE. Trimming cost V 2 bases and J 2 bases, with 14 bases left between them. The CDR3 sequence is CASSVSGGVTYNEQFF. The CDR3 bases are TGTGCCAGCAGCGTCAGCGGCGGGGTAACCTACAATGAGCAGTTCTTC.

In its sample, this clone was seen a few times. The CDR3 here is CASSLDLAGGGHEQFF. CDR3 in DNA: TGTGCCAGCAGCTTAGATCTCGCGGGGGGAGGCCATGAGCAGTTCTTC. The rearrangement links TRBV11-2 to TRBJ2-1; 8 nucleotides match TRBD2. The CDR3 contains 16 residues. Germline CDR1 is SGHAT and CDR2 is FQNNGV. The ends lost 0 bases at V and 8 bases at J; junction bases unmatched: 9.

V gene TRBV5-4 combines with J gene TRBJ2-2, with a tentative D call TRBD1 (6 bases). Germline CDR1 SGHNT, CDR2 YYREEE (reference sequence). Trimming shortened V by 4 bases and J by 2 bases, and 9 bases separated the two germline ends. This CDR3 is 14 amino acids long. CDR3 bases: TGTGCCAGCAGCAGGGACACTAACACCGGGGAGCTGTTTTTT. This translates into CASSRDTNTGELFF.

V gene TRBV19 combines with J gene TRBJ2-7; 8 positions agree with TRBD1. The junction had 3 bases not matched to a gene; V was cut back by 2 bases and J by 3 bases. Per the germline V gene, CDR1 is LNHDA and CDR2 is SQIVND (reference sequence). The CDR3 sequence is 14 residues long. CDR3 coding DNA: TGTGCCAGTAGTATACTCGGACAGGGCTACGAGCAGTACTTC. Amino acids: CASSILGQGYEQYF. Based on the CDR3 plus reference TRBV19 and TRBJ2-7, the full variable domain is DGGITQSPKYLFRKEGQNVTLSCEQNLNHDAMYWYRQDPGQGLRLIYYSQIVNDFQKGDIAEGYSVSREKKESFPLTVTSAQKNPTAFYLCASSILGQGYEQYFGPGTRLTVT.

The chain employs TRBV7-9 and TRBJ1-4; no definite D call. Per the germline V gene, CDR1 is SEHNR and CDR2 is FQNEAQ (reference sequence). V lost 5 bases and J 0 bases, leaving 13 bases between the germline ends. The CDR3 length is 16 residues. The DNA of the CDR3 is TGTGCCAGCAGCCCTACTTTGGGAGCAACTAATGAAAAACTGTTTTTT. Amino acids: CASSPTLGATNEKLFF. The entire variable domain, with the rest obtained from reference TRBV7-9 and TRBJ1-4, is as follows: DTGVSQNPRHKITKRGQNVTFRCDPISEHNRLYWYRQTLGQGPEFLTYFQNEAQLEKSRLLSDRFSAERPKGSFSTLEIQRTEQGDSAMYLCASSPTLGATNEKLFFGSGTQLSVL.

V is TRBV7-3 and J is TRBJ1-1, with a tentative D call TRBD1 (5 bases). The germline gives CDR1 SGHTA, CDR2 FQGTGA. The CDR3 has 16 amino acids. V dropped 0 bases and J dropped 5 bases, with 16 bases sitting between them. The CDR3 bases are TGTGCCAGCAGCTTAACCGCCGGGGGGGGGAGGACTGAAGCTTTCTTT. This sequence encodes CASSLTAGGGRTEAFF.

This clone came up a few times. DNA of the CDR3: TGTGCCAGCTCACCGGTGGGGGGGTCAAACACTGAAGCTTTCTTT. Translated: CASSPVGGSNTEAFF. The V and J genes are TRBV18 and TRBJ1-1; the D gene is possibly TRBD1 (5 bases). The germline CDR1 and CDR2 sequences are KGHSH and LQKENI. Trimming left V 3 bases short and J 2 bases short, with 13 bases between. This CDR3 comprises 15 residues.

J is TRBJ2-3 and V is TRBV13; the match to TRBD2 covers 14 bases. There are 16 residues in the CDR3. Looked up from germline, CDR1 is PRHDT and CDR2 is FYEKMQ (reference sequence). Trimming cost V 5 bases and J 3 bases; bases outside gene matches: 4. For the CDR3, the DNA is TGTGCCAGCAGCGTACGGACTAGCGGGGGGACAGATACGCAGTATTTT. Translation gives CASSVRTSGGTDTQYF.

The chain links TRBV18 to TRBJ2-7; 9 bases line up with TRBD1. Germline trimming cut 1 base from V and 5 bases from J; bases unmatched to any gene: 3. The CDR3 is 14 amino acids. Germline V lookup: CDR1 KGHSH, CDR2 LQKENI. CDR3 region: CASSPRQGVDEQYF. CDR3 in DNA: TGTGCCAGCTCACCACGACAGGGGGTCGACGAGCAGTACTTC.

The rearrangement joins TRBV9 to TRBJ1-6; a possible D gene is TRBD1 (6 bases). Between the trimmed V and J ends, which lost 0 bases and 4 bases, there was a span of 14 bases. Germline V CDR1 and CDR2: SGDLS, YYNGEE. The CDR3 length is 17 residues. The CDR3 DNA reads TGTGCCAGCAGCGTAGGCCCCGACAGGAGGTATAATTCACCCCTCCACTTT. This gives the protein CASSVGPDRRYNSPLHF.